This T cell receptor beta chain originates from a study of cytomegalovirus exposure and HLA in healthy donors. Primers: 60 Vbeta forward and 13 Jbeta reverse. Clones were sequenced by immunoSEQ multiplex PCR, and TCRdb holds only the in-frame ones, with some missing. The sample records approximately 90,000 clones, roughly three quarters being singletons. CDR1 is LNHDA, CDR2 SQIVND, per germline (reference sequence). This CDR3 contains 14 residues. The sequencing sample was made of PBMCs. This receptor was identified in a man aged 30 to 39 in good health and CMV-seronegative. The chain links TRBV19 to TRBJ2-5; 9 bases line up with TRBD1. The DNA end is more similar to TRBJ2-7, so the J call may be wrong. The CDR3 sequence is CASSPGTGTYEQYF. The CDR3 DNA is TGTGCCAGTAGTCCCGGGACAGGGACCTACGAGCAGTACTTC.